This T cell receptor (beta chain) was recorded in a study of T cell responses to AZD1222 COVID-19 vaccine. Looking at the study overall: Whether given at about 4 or about 12 weeks, second doses were pooled. Points from the study as a whole: Only a handful of people who got AZD1222 tested seropositive at baseline.

On this clone itself: The antigen remains undetermined.

J lost 0 bases, V lost 7 bases, and 6 bases had no gene match. CDR1 and CDR2 (germline): ENHRY, SYGVKD. CDR3 length: 14 residues. Assay: immunoSEQ multiplex PCR; the TCRdb copy retains only in-frame clones and omits some. The sample lists around 120,000 clones, 70% to 90% seen once, with about 10% in the top ten. The TCR sequence derives from an adult in good health. Sequencing was performed on peripheral blood, taken on day 0 of AZD1222 vaccination. The chain carries TRBV10-3 and TRBJ2-7, with 7 nucleotides matching TRBD1. The CDR3 sequence is CAIKEWDSSYEQYF. The CDR3 DNA reads TGTGCCATCAAAGAGTGGGACAGCTCCTACGAGCAGTACTTC.